Below, 6 T cell receptor beta chains from the same sample are listed, as sequenced in a study of blood T cells in healthy people across ages. Sample-barcoded 5' priming and a J-beta primer mix drove a second PCR of roughly 7 to 11 cycles. TCRdb ran MiXCR on the 5' RACE reads and lists one entry per CDR3 protein. This sample carries 540,000 or so distinct CDR3 sequences, 25% to 30% of them seen once, and the ten largest clones take about 18%. Sequenced sample: blood. Receptor source: a woman in her 70s in good health.

The table lists this clonotype with a few counts. The gene calls are TRBV7-8 and TRBJ1-2; D possibly corresponds to TRBD1 (5 bases). Per germline, CDR1 SGHVS and CDR2 FQNEAQ. Trimming left V 0 bases short and J 4 bases short, with 9 bases between. This CDR3 spans 14 amino acids. CDR3 in DNA: TGTGCCAGCAGCTTAGCAGTGGGGGGCTATGGCTACACCTTC. It encodes CASSLAVGGYGYTF.

This clonotype was detected only a few times. This chain joins TRBV29-1 and TRBJ1-1; D is possibly TRBD1 (6 bases). The CDR3 contains 13 residues. From germline, CDR1 is SQVTM and CDR2 ANQGSEA. Trimming removed 8 bases from V and 1 base from J, with 14 bases in between. The CDR3 region is CSSSGQRNTEAFF. In nucleotides, the CDR3 is TGCAGCTCCTCAGGACAGAGGAACACTGAAGCTTTCTTT.

This clonotype came up a few times. The chain links TRBV5-6 to TRBJ2-7; 12 bases align to TRBD2. Germline V gene sequence: CDR1 SGHDT, CDR2 YYEEEE. The V and J ends lost 4 bases and 3 bases, in that order; junction bases with no gene match: 8. The CDR3 is made up of 16 amino acids. CDR3 sequence reads: CASSLIGLAGHYEQYF. CDR3 coding DNA: TGTGCCAGCAGCCTGATCGGACTAGCGGGGCACTACGAGCAGTACTTC.

CDR3 sequence reads: CASSQDRTSGVREQFF. In DNA, the CDR3 is TGTGCCAGCAGCCAAGATAGGACTAGCGGGGTCCGGGAGCAGTTCTTC. The chain uses TRBV4-2 and TRBJ2-5, with 12 bases lining up with TRBD2. The tail of the sequence fits TRBJ2-1 better, so the J call may be wrong. Looked up from germline, CDR1 is LGHNA and CDR2 is YNFKEQ. This CDR3 region has 16 residues.

This clonotype appeared a few times. This sequence joins TRBV21-1 and TRBJ1-2. TRBV21-1 has pseudogene status. This CDR3 has 16 amino acids. In DNA, the CDR3 is TGTGCCAGCAGCAAAGCCAAACGAGGGGCTAACTATGGCTACACCTTC. As protein: CASSKAKRGANYGYTF.

The CDR3 sequence is CASGAAPDSPLHF. CDR3 DNA sequence: TGCGCCAGCGGTGCGGCCCCAGATTCACCCCTCCACTTT. This chain joins TRBV5-1 and TRBJ1-6, with unresolved D. V was cut by 7 bases and J by 8 bases, with 13 bases left in between. The CDR3 runs 13 residues. Germline V lookup: CDR1 SGHRS, CDR2 YFSETQ.